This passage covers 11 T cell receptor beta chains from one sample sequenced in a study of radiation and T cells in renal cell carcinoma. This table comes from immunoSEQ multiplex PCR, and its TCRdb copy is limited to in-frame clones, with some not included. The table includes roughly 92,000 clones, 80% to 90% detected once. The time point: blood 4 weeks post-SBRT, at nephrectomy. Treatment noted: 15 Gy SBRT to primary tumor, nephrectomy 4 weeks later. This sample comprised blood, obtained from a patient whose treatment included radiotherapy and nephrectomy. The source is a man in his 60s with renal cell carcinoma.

CDR3: CASSFGGVAKNIQYF. The CDR3 nucleotides are TGTGCCAGCAGCTTTGGGGGGGTAGCCAAAAACATTCAGTACTTC. V gene TRBV11-2 combines with J gene TRBJ2-4; TRBD2 agrees at 7 bases. The CDR3 contains 15 residues. V shed 3 bases and J 0 bases; nucleotides not matched to a gene: 2. Germline V CDR1 and CDR2: SGHAT, FQNNGV.

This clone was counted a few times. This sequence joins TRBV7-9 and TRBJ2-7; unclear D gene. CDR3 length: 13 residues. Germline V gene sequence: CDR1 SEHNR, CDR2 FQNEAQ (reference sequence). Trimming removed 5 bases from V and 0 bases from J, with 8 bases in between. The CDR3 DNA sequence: TGTGCCAGCAGCCCCCTTTCCTCCTACGAGCAGTACTTC. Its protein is CASSPLSSYEQYF.

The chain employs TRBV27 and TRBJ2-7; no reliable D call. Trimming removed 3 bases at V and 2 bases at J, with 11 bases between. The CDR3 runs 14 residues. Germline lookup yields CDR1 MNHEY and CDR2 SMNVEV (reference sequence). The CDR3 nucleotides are TGTGCCAGCAGTTTCTCTCCGAAGGCCTACGAGCAGTACTTC. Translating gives CASSFSPKAYEQYF.

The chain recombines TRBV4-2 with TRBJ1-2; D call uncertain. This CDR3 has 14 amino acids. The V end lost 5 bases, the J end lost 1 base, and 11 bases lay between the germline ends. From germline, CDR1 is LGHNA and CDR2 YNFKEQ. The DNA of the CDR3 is TGTGCCAGCAGCTCCCGTACGGGTAACTATGGCTACACCTTC. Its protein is CASSSRTGNYGYTF.

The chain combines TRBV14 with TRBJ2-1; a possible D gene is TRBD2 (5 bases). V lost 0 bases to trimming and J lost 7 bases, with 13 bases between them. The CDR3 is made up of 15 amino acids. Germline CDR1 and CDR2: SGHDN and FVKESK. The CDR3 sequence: CASSQDWRSHNEQFF. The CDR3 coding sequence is TGTGCCAGCAGCCAAGATTGGAGGAGTCATAATGAGCAGTTCTTC.

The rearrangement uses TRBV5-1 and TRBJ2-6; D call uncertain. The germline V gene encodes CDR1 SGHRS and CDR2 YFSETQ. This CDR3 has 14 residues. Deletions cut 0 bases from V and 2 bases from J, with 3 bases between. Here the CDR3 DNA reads TGCGCCAGCAGCTTGGGGGCTGGGGCCAACGTCCTGACTTTC. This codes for CASSLGAGANVLTF. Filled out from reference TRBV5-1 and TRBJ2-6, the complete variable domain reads KAGVTQTPRYLIKTRGQQVTLSCSPISGHRSVSWYQQTPGQGLQFLFEYFSETQRNKGNFPGRFSGRQFSNSRSEMNVSTLELGDSALYLCASSLGAGANVLTFGAGSRLTVL.

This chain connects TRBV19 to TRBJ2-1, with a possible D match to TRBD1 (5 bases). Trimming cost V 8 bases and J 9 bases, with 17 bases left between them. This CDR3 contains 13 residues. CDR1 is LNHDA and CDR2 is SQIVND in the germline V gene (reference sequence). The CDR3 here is CASSYKGVGEQFF. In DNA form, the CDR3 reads TGTGCCAGTTCCTATAAAGGGGTGGGTGAGCAGTTCTTC.

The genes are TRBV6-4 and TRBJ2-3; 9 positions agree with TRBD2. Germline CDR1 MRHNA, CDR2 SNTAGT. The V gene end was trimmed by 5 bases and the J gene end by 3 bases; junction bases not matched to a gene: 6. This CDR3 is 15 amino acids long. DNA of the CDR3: TGTGCCAGCAGTCCCCTAGCGGGAAGGACAGATACGCAGTATTTT. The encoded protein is CASSPLAGRTDTQYF.

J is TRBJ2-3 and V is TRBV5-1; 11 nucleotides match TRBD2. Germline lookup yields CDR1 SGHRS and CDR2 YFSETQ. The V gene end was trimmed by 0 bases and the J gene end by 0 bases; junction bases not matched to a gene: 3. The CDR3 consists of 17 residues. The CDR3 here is CASSLGLAGGSTDTQYF. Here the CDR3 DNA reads TGCGCCAGCAGCTTGGGGCTAGCGGGGGGAAGCACAGATACGCAGTATTTT.

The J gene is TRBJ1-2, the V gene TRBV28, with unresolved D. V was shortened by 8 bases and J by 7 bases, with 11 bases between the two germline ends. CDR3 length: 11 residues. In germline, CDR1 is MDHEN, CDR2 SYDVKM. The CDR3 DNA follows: TGTGCCAGCGTGGGGAGCCGTGGCTACACCTTC. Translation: CASVGSRGYTF.

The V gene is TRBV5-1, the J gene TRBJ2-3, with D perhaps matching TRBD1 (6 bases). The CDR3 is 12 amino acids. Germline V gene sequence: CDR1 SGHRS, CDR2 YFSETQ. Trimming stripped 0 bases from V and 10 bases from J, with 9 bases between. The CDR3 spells CASSLEPGAQYF. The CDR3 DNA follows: TGCGCCAGCAGCTTGGAGCCAGGGGCGCAGTATTTT.